The 6 T cell receptor beta chains below were found in one sample sequenced in a study of OX40 agonist ivuxolimab in advanced cancers. Generated by immunoSEQ multiplex PCR, the TCRdb table keeps only in-frame clones and is missing some. The data hold around 15,000 clones, with 70% to 80% observed a single time. The sample here was CD4+ or CD8+ T cells sorted from blood, taken in a trial of the OX40 agonist ivuxolimab. The receptors were gathered from an adult with an advanced solid tumor such as melanoma, head and neck, liver or kidney cancer.

The J gene is TRBJ2-3, the V gene TRBV12-2; the D call TRBD2 from the table was never checked on the DNA. TRBV12-2 is termed a pseudogene. This CDR3 comprises 13 residues. This CDR3 reads CASRRGDSWGQYF. For the CDR3, the DNA is TGTGCAAGTCGCCGCGGGGATTCCTGGGGGCAGTATTTT.

The J gene is TRBJ2-7, the V gene TRBV4-3; 14 nucleotides agree with TRBD2. Germline V CDR1 and CDR2: LGHNA, YSLEER. The length of the CDR3 is 16 residues. Trimming cost V 0 bases and J 4 bases; bases outside gene matches: 2. CDR3 amino acids: CASSQDWTSGGYEQYF. The CDR3 nucleotides read TGCGCCAGCAGCCAAGATTGGACTAGCGGGGGGTACGAGCAGTACTTC.

The CDR3, as DNA: TGTGCCAGCAGCTTATTGACAGATGAAAACATTCAGTACTTC. Translation: CASSLLTDENIQYF. The genes are TRBV7-9 and TRBJ2-4, with D possibly matching TRBD1 (5 bases). Looked up from germline, CDR1 is SEHNR and CDR2 is FQNEAQ (reference sequence). V was cut by 2 bases and J by 5 bases, with 10 bases left in between. The CDR3 covers 14 residues.

The chain is built from TRBV27 and TRBJ1-2; TRBD1 matches 7 bases. The germline gives CDR1 MNHEY, CDR2 SMNVEV (reference sequence). With V trimmed by 6 bases and J by 4 bases, 5 bases remained unmatched. The CDR3 length is 13 residues. CDR3 in amino acids: CASRRQGPYGYTF. The CDR3 DNA reads TGTGCCAGCAGAAGACAGGGTCCCTATGGCTACACCTTC.

This chain links TRBV15 with TRBJ2-7; 7 bases match TRBD1. The CDR3 contains 12 residues. From germline, CDR1 is LNHNV and CDR2 YYDKDF (reference sequence). Germline trimming cut 5 bases from V and 5 bases from J; bases unmatched to any gene: 3. The CDR3, as DNA: TGTGCCACCAGCGAGACAGGGCACGAGCAGTACTTC. Residues: CATSETGHEQYF.

The rearrangement uses TRBV6-5 and TRBJ1-2, with D possibly TRBD1 on 6 matching bases. The CDR3 has 14 amino acids. V shed 2 bases and J shed 8 bases, with 15 bases lying between them. CDR1 and CDR2 from the germline V gene are MNHEY and SVGAGI. CDR3 sequence reads: CASSYADSPMGYTF. Written as DNA, the CDR3 is TGTGCCAGCAGTTACGCGGACAGTCCTATGGGCTACACCTTC.